This record looks at one TCR beta chain sequence and its context. Through a sample-barcoded 5' primer and a J-beta primer mix, a second PCR was run for about 6 to 11 cycles. Via MiXCR, TCRdb re-called the 5' RACE reads, giving one row per CDR3 protein. The data hold 550,000 to 800,000 distinct CDR3 sequences, with about a third observed a single time. This specimen comes from a study of blood T cells in healthy people across ages. The CDR3 is made up of 17 amino acids. V shed 4 bases, J shed 2 bases, and the junction held 7 bases outside the gene matches. Germline assignment: CDR1 SGHTA and CDR2 FQGNSA.

The V gene is TRBV7-2, the J gene TRBJ2-1, with 11 bases identical to TRBD2. This TCR came from a woman older than 75 in good health. Sequenced material: blood. The CDR3 is CASSSPTSGGAYNEQFF. The CDR3 region has the DNA TGTGCCAGCAGCTCGCCCACTAGCGGGGGAGCCTACAATGAGCAGTTCTTC.